This TCR beta chain was captured in a study of blood T cell repertoires in COVID-19. The protocol was immunoSEQ multiplex PCR, while the TCRdb copy is restricted to in-frame clones and leaves out a portion. The table has under 250,000 clones, about four fifths seen once. The table lists this clone with a few counts. The specimen was peripheral blood. The TCR originated in a man aged 35 to 55 with active or convalescent COVID-19.

DNA for the CDR3: TGTGCCAGCAGTAAACCCCTCAGGGTTGGTCTCACAGATACGCAGTATTTT. Its translation is CASSKPLRVGLTDTQYF. V usage is TRBV6-2 or TRBV6-3 and J usage is TRBJ2-3; weak D call: TRBD1 (5 bases). Germline V gene lookup returns CDR1 MNHEY and CDR2 SVGEGT. V lost 5 bases to trimming and J lost 2 bases, with 20 bases between them. There are 17 residues in the CDR3.